This record concerns one T cell receptor (beta chain) sequence. The target antigen is unknown. This entry belongs to a study of shared clonotypes between healthy human individuals. The V end lost 1 base, the J end lost 0 bases, and 22 bases lay between the germline ends. CDR3 size: 20 residues. Germline CDR1 and CDR2: LNHDA and SQIVND (reference sequence). Authors' methods: Filtering was not the same, since immunoSEQ gave junction-only sequences without quality scores. Assay used: immunoSEQ multiplex PCR; TCRdb lists only in-frame clones, some missing. V and J calls and clone size are as listed in that table; D and trimming were resolved from the DNA. The sample has about 2.1 million clones; 80% to 95% are singletons. Only CD45RO-negative cells positively selected for CCR7 counted as naive CD8 cells, so terminally differentiated effector memory CD45RA+ cells were excluded. Overall study findings and caveats: Lower generation probabilities were found for non-shared clonotypes than for those shared by all four donors. The sampled material consisted only of blood, and tissue repertoires are likely to differ.

The specimen sequenced was naive CD8+ T cells from PBMCs. This chain uses TRBV19 with TRBJ1-5; D uncertain. The receptor was isolated from a man between 18 and 35 years old in good health. Some clones in this sample may be carry-over from other donors' samples. DNA of the CDR3: TGTGCCAGTAGTATAGCCAGAAGACACGGGCTCTTATATAGCAATCAGCCCCAGCATTTT. Translating it yields CASSIARRHGLLYSNQPQHF.